This TCR beta chain was profiled in a study of T-cell memory formation after mild COVID-19. Whole-study findings and limits: Pre-infection memory contained some responding clones, which suggested that cross-reactive memory had joined.

Concerning this clonotype itself: Its cognate antigen is unknown.

This CDR3 has 16 residues. The V and J ends lost 0 bases and 2 bases respectively, with 13 bases between them. Per the germline V gene, CDR1 is LGHNA and CDR2 is YSLEER. 5'RACE with constant-segment primers built TCRalpha and TCRbeta cDNA libraries with UMIs. TCRdb reanalysed the 5' RACE reads using MiXCR and keeps one entry per CDR3 protein. Of some 150,000 distinct CDR3 sequences listed, roughly 6.2% are singletons. Sequenced sample: PBMCs or a T cell subset sorted from them (not recorded which). V gene TRBV4-3 combines with J gene TRBJ2-5, with D possibly being TRBD2 (7 bases). The source of this sequence is an adult woman who had mild COVID-19 (a few samples of this study predate the infection). Cell type and time point are not known. The CDR3 DNA is TGCGCCAGCAGCCAAGAATACCGGGGGGCACAAGAGACCCAGTACTTC. It translates to CASSQEYRGAQETQYF.